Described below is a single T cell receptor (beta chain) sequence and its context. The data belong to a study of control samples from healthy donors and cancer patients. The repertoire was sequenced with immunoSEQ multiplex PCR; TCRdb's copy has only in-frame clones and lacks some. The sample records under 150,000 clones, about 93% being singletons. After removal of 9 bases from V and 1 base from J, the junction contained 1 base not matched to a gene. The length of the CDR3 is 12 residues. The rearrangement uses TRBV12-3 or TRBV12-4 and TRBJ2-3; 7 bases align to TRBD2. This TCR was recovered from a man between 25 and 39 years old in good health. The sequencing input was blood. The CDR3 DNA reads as TGTGCCAGTGCGGGGGGCACAGATACGCAGTATTTT. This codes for CASAGGTDTQYF.